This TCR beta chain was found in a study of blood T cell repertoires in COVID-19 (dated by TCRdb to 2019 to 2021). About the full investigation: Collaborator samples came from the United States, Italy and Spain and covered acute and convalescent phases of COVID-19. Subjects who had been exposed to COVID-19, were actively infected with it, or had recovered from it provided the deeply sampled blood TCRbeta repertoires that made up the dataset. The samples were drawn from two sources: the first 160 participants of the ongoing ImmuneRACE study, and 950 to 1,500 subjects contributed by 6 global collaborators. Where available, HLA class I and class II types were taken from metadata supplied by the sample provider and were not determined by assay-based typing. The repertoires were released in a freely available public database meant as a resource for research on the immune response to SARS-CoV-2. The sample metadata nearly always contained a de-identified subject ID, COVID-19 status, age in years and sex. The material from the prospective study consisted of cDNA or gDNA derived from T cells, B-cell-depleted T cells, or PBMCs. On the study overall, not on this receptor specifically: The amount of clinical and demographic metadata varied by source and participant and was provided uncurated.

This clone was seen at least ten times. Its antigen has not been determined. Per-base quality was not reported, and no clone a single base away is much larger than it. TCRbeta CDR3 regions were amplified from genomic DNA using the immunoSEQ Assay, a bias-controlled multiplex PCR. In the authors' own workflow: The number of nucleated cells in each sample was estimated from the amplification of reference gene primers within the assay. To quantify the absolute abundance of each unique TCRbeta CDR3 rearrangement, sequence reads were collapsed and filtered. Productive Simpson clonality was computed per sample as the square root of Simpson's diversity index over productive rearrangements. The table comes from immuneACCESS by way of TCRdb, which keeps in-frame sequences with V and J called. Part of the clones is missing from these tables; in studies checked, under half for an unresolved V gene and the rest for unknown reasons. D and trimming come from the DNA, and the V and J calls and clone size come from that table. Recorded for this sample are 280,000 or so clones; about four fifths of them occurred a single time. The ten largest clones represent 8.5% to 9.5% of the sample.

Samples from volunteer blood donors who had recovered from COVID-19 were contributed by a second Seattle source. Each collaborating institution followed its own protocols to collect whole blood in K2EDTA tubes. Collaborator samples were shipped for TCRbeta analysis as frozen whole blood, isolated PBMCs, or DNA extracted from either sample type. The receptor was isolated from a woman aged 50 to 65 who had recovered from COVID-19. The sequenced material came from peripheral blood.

The bases are TGTGCCAGCAGAGCTGACGGAGGCAATCAGCCCCAGCATTTT. Its protein product is CASRADGGNQPQHF. The chain employs TRBV2 and TRBJ1-5; the D gene lacks a confident call. The germline V gene supplies CDR1 SNHLY and CDR2 FYNNEI. Taken from cysteine to phenylalanine, the CDR3 has 14 residues. Only CDR3 DNA is held: 42 bases, read in frame from base 1. V is pared back by 6 bases and J by 2 bases, with 11 bases lying between the germline termini.